This T cell receptor beta chain was identified during a study of blood T cell repertoires in COVID-19. Study background: Whether acute or convalescent, the COVID-19 samples came from the United States, Italy and Spain. The analysed material was cDNA or gDNA that came from T cells, B-cell-depleted T cells, or PBMCs.

How the authors handled the data: From reference gene primer amplification, estimates of nucleated cell counts were derived. Sequenced by immunoSEQ multiplex PCR; TCRdb stores in-frame clones only, minus some. V and J calls and clone size are copied from that table; D and trimming were computed from the DNA. The sample includes under 350,000 clones, under 90% seen only once; the top ten take around 2%. This CDR3 is built from 15 residues. Germline V CDR1 and CDR2: SEHNR, FQNEAQ (reference sequence). With 5 bases removed from V and 3 bases from J, the gap between germline ends came to 15 bases. Sample: peripheral blood. This chain joins TRBV7-9 and TRBJ2-3, with D possibly matching TRBD2 (6 bases). This sequence originates from a man aged 50 or older with acute or convalescent COVID-19. CDR3 sequence: CASSLSSGGTDTQYF. In DNA, the CDR3 is TGTGCCAGCAGCCTCTCCAGCGGAGGGACAGATACGCAGTATTTT.